This TCR beta chain derives from a study of Tregs in tolerant kidney transplant recipients. Study conclusions and caveats: Antigen-driven expansion was suggested because donor-specific Tregs expanded more than all Tregs in tolerant patients. For some patients, primers changed over time, blocking nucleotide-level comparison.

This clone was recorded only once. The antigen remains unidentified. This table comes from immunoSEQ multiplex PCR, and its TCRdb copy is limited to in-frame clones, with some not included. The repertoire has about 69,000 clones, less than 90% of them found once; the top ten carry 0.39%. CD4+CD25+CD127- Tregs, CD4+CD25- non-Tregs, CD4 and CD8 cells were sorted. Germline assignment: CDR1 MDHEN and CDR2 SYDVKM. With 4 bases removed from V and 0 bases from J, the gap between germline ends came to 6 bases. This CDR3 contains 14 residues. Sequencing was performed on CD4+ T cells from blood, taken before the transplant. This receptor was identified in a human donor who received a combined kidney and bone marrow transplant. The chain recombines TRBV28 with TRBJ1-4; no reliable D call. The CDR3 DNA reads as TGTGCCAGCAGTTCCCAATCAACTAATGAAAAACTGTTTTTT. It is translated as CASSSQSTNEKLFF.